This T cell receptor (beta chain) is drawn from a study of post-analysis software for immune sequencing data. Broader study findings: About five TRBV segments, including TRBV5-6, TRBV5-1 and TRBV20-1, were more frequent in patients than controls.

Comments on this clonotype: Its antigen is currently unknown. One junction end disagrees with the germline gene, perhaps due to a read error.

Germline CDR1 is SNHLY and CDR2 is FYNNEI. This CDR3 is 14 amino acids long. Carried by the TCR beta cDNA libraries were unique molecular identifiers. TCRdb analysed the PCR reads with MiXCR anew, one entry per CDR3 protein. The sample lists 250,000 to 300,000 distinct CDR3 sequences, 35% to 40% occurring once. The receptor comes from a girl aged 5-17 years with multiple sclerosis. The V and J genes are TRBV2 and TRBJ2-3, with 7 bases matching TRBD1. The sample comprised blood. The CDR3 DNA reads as TGTGCCACCGGGACGGACAGGAGCGCAGATATGCAGTATTTT. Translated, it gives CATGTDRSADMQYF.